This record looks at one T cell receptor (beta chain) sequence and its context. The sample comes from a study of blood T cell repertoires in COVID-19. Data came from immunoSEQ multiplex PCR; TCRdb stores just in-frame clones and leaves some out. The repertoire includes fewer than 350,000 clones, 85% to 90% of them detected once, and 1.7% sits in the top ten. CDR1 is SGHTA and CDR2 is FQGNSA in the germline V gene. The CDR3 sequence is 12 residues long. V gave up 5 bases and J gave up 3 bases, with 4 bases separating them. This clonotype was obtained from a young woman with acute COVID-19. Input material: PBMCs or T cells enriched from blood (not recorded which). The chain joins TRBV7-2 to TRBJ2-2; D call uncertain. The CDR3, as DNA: TGTGCCAGCAGCACTTACACCGGGGAGCTGTTTTTT. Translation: CASSTYTGELFF.